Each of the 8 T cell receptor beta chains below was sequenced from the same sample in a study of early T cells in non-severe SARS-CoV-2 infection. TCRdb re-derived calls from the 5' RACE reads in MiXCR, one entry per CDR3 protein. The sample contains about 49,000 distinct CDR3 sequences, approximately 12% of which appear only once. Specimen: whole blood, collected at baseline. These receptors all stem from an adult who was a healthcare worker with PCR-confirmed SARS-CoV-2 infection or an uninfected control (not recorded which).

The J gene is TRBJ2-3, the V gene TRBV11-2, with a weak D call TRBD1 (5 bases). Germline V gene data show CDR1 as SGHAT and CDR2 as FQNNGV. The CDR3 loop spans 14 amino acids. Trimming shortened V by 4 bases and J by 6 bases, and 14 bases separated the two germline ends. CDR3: CASSSHPGYDTQYF. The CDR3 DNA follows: TGTGCCAGCAGCTCACATCCAGGGTACGATACGCAGTATTTT.

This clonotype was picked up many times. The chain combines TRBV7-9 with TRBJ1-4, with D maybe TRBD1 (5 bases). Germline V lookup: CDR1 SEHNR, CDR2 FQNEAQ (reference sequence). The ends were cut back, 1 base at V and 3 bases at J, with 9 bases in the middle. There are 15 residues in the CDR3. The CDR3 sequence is CASSLGGTANEKLFF. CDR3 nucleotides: TGTGCCAGCAGCTTAGGCGGGACGGCTAATGAAAAACTGTTTTTT.

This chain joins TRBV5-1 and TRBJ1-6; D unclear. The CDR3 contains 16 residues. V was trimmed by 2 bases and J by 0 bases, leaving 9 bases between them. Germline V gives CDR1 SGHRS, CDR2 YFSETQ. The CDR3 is CASSFGSSSYNSPLHF. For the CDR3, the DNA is TGCGCCAGCAGCTTCGGTTCCAGCTCCTATAATTCACCCCTCCACTTT.

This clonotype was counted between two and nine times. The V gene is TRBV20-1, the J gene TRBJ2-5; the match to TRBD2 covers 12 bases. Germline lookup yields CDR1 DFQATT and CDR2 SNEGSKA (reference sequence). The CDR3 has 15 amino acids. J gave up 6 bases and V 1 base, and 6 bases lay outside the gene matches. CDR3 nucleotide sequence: TGCAGTGCTAGAGCGACTAGCGGGAGTAGTAAGACCCAGTACTTC. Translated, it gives CSARATSGSSKTQYF.

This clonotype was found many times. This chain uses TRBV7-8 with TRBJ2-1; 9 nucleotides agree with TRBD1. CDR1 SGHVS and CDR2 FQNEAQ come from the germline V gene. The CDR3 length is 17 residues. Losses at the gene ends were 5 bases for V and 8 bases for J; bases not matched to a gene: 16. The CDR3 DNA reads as TGTGCCAGCAGCCCCCTTACCGGGACAGGGCGCCTCCATGAGCAGTTCTTC. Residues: CASSPLTGTGRLHEQFF. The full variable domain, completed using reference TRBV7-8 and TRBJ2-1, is GAGVSQSPRYKVAKRGQDVALRCDPISGHVSLFWYQQALGQGPEFLTYFQNEAQLDKSGLPSDRFFAERPEGSVSTLKIQRTQQEDSAVYLCASSPLTGTGRLHEQFFGPGTRLTVL.

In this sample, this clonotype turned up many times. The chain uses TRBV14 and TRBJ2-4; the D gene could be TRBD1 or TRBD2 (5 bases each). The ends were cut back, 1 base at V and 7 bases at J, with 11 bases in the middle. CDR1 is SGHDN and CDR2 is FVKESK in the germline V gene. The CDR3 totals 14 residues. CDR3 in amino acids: CASSQGGVGNIQYF. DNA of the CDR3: TGTGCCAGCAGCCAAGGAGGGGTCGGTAACATTCAGTACTTC.

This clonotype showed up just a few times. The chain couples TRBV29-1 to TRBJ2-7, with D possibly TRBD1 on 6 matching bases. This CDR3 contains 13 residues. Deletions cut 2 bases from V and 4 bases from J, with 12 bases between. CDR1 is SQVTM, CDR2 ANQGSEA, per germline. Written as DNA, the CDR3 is TGCAGCGTTGAACAGGGGCATGGGTACGAGCAGTACTTC. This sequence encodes CSVEQGHGYEQYF.

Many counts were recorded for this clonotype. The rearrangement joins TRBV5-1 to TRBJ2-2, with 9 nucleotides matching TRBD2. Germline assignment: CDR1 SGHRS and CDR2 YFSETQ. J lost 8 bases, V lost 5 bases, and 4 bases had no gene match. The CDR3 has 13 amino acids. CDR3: CASRTSGIGELFF. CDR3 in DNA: TGCGCCAGCAGGACTAGCGGCATAGGGGAGCTGTTTTTT.